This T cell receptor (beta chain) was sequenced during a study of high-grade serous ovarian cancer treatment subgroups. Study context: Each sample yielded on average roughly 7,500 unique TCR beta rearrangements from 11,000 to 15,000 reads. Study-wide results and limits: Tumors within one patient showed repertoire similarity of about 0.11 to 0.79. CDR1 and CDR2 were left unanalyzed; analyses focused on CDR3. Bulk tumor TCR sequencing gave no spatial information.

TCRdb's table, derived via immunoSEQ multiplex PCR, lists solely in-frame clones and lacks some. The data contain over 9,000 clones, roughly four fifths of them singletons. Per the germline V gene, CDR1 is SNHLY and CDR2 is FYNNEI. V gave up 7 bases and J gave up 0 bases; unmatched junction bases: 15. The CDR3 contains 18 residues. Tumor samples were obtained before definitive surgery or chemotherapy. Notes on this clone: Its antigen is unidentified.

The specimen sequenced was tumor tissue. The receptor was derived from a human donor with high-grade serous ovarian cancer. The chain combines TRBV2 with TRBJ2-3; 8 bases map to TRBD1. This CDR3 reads CASTLRGRAVWSTDTQYF. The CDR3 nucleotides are TGTGCCAGCACCCTCAGGGGGCGTGCTGTGTGGAGCACAGATACGCAGTATTTT. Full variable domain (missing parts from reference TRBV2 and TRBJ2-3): EPEVTQTPSHQVTQMGQEVILRCVPISNHLYFYWYRQILGQKVEFLVSFYNNEISEKSEIFDDQFSVERPDGSNFTLKIRSTKLEDSAMYFCASTLRGRAVWSTDTQYFGPGTRLTVL.